These 32 T cell receptor beta chains were sequenced from one sample in a study of STAT5B mutations in CD4+ large granular lymphocyte leukemia. This table comes from immunoSEQ multiplex PCR, and its TCRdb copy is limited to in-frame clones, with some not included. The sample contains about 34,000 clones, under 80% of which appear only once. The sample was CD4+ T cells from blood buffy coats. The receptors shown here come from a human donor in good health.

The chain recombines TRBV7-9 with TRBJ1-2; TRBD1 agrees at 8 bases. CDR3 length: 14 residues. Trimming cost V 6 bases and J 6 bases; bases outside gene matches: 9. CDR1 SEHNR and CDR2 FQNEAQ come from the germline V gene (reference sequence). CDR3 DNA sequence: TGTGCCAGCAGATCGCCGGACAGGGAGGATGGCTACACCTTC. Residues: CASRSPDREDGYTF.

The chain combines TRBV23-1 with TRBJ1-5; D not resolved. TRBV23-1 is recorded as an ORF, its role being uncertain. This CDR3 region has 17 residues. With 0 bases removed from V and 0 bases from J, the gap between germline ends came to 12 bases. The CDR3 DNA reads as TGCGCCAGCAGTCAATCGGCGGAGGGCCATAGCAATCAGCCCCAGCATTTT. Residues: CASSQSAEGHSNQPQHF.

This chain connects TRBV6-1 to TRBJ2-2, with D hard to call. Germline-derived CDR1 and CDR2 are MNHNS and SASEGT. There are 12 residues in the CDR3. V was pared by 6 bases and J by 3 bases, with 5 bases between. The CDR3 DNA follows: TGTGCCAGCAGCTCCGACACCGGGGAGCTGTTTTTT. Its translation is CASSSDTGELFF.

The genes are TRBV11-2 and TRBJ2-1; TRBD2 matches at 7 bases. With 5 bases clipped from V and 8 bases from J, the junction kept 18 bases outside the gene matches. The CDR3 spans 17 residues. CDR1 SGHAT and CDR2 FQNNGV come from the germline V gene. CDR3: CASSLMDGLVPGDEQFF. The DNA for the CDR3 is TGTGCCAGCAGCCTGATGGATGGACTAGTTCCGGGGGATGAGCAGTTCTTC.

CDR3 sequence reads: CASSTPSGSTDTQYF. CDR3 sequence (DNA): TGTGCCAGCAGCACCCCTAGCGGCAGCACAGATACGCAGTATTTT. This sequence joins TRBV9 and TRBJ2-3; 7 bases match TRBD2. CDR1 is SGDLS, CDR2 YYNGEE, per germline. With 4 bases clipped from V and 0 bases from J, the junction kept 5 bases outside the gene matches. This CDR3 is 15 amino acids long.

This clone was seen a single time. The gene calls are TRBV13 and TRBJ2-5; D ambiguous. V was cut by 2 bases and J by 0 bases, with 1 base left in between. In germline, CDR1 is PRHDT, CDR2 FYEKMQ (reference sequence). This CDR3 spans 12 amino acids. CDR3 sequence (DNA): TGTGCCAGCAGCTTAAACCAAGAGACCCAGTACTTC. The encoded protein is CASSLNQETQYF.

This clone occurred a few times. This chain links TRBV19 with TRBJ2-2; D ambiguous. The CDR3 has 13 residues. Germline V gives CDR1 LNHDA, CDR2 SQIVND (reference sequence). The V gene lost 6 bases and the J gene lost 1 base, with 6 bases spanning the gap. The CDR3 DNA reads TGTGCCAGTAGGCCACAGAACACCGGGGAGCTGTTTTTT. It encodes CASRPQNTGELFF.

A note on this clone: The sample carries other DNA sequences with the same CDR3. This chain links TRBV6-5 with TRBJ1-4; no definite D call. Trimming left V 2 bases short and J 4 bases short, with 8 bases between. Germline CDR1 and CDR2: MNHEY and SVGAGI. The length of the CDR3 is 14 residues. Here the CDR3 reads CASSYRQDNEKLFF. CDR3 sequence (DNA): TGTGCCAGCAGTTACCGCCAGGATAATGAAAAACTGTTTTTT.

V and J are TRBV19 and TRBJ1-1; D call uncertain. Trimming left V 5 bases short and J 4 bases short, with 11 bases between. The CDR3 is 13 residues long. Germline CDR1 LNHDA, CDR2 SQIVND (reference sequence). CDR3 in amino acids: CASSPGSGTEAFF. The CDR3 nucleotides read TGTGCCAGTAGTCCAGGCTCAGGCACTGAAGCTTTCTTT.

The J gene is TRBJ2-2, the V gene TRBV5-1; D may be TRBD1 (5 bases). V dropped 0 bases and J dropped 3 bases, with 9 bases sitting between them. The CDR3 spans 15 residues. CDR1 is SGHRS, CDR2 YFSETQ, per germline. CDR3 sequence: CASSLGQGHTGELFF. The CDR3 DNA reads as TGCGCCAGCAGCTTGGGGCAGGGCCACACCGGGGAGCTGTTTTTT.

The chain recombines TRBV7-9 with TRBJ2-1; D gene uncertain. The V gene's germline CDR1 is SEHNR and CDR2 FQNEAQ (reference sequence). V lost 6 bases to trimming and J lost 8 bases, with 14 bases between them. The CDR3 is made up of 13 amino acids. CDR3 region: CASRASLLDEQFF. Here the CDR3 DNA reads TGTGCCAGCAGAGCGAGTTTGTTGGATGAGCAGTTCTTC.

With regard to this clone: The sample has other DNA sequences that encode this CDR3 too. The chain carries TRBV6-6 and TRBJ1-1; no definite D call. The CDR3 has 14 residues. CDR1 and CDR2 from the germline V gene are MNHNY and SVGAGI (reference sequence). V lost 0 bases to trimming and J lost 1 base, with 6 bases between them. The CDR3 sequence is CASSYSGGNTEAFF. CDR3 coding DNA: TGTGCCAGCAGTTACTCGGGCGGGAACACTGAAGCTTTCTTT.

The V gene is TRBV6-1, the J gene TRBJ2-1; TRBD2 matches at 11 bases. J lost 8 bases, V lost 6 bases, and 9 bases had no gene match. CDR3 length: 15 amino acids. Germline loops: CDR1 MNHNS, CDR2 SASEGT. The CDR3 reads CASRGSSGGLYEQFF. The CDR3 nucleotides are TGTGCCAGCAGGGGATCTAGCGGGGGGTTGTATGAGCAGTTCTTC.

V gene TRBV27 combines with J gene TRBJ2-1; TRBD2 matches at 14 bases. The CDR3 covers 16 residues. Germline lookup yields CDR1 MNHEY and CDR2 SMNVEV (reference sequence). V lost 4 bases, J lost 7 bases, and 6 bases stayed unmatched. The CDR3 nucleotides read TGTGCCAGCAGTTCCCGACTAGCGGGGGGGCGGAATGAGCAGTTCTTC. Translated: CASSSRLAGGRNEQFF.

This clone has just a few counts. V and J are TRBV25-1 and TRBJ1-1; a possible D gene is TRBD1 (6 bases). The CDR3 covers 12 residues. Germline CDR1 MGHDK, CDR2 SYGVNS. V was clipped by 8 bases and J by 1 base, with 8 bases between them. For the CDR3, the DNA is TGTGCCAGCCGGGACACGAACACTGAAGCTTTCTTT. As protein: CASRDTNTEAFF.

The V call is TRBV7-2, the J call TRBJ1-1, with D perhaps TRBD1 (6 bases). Germline CDR1 reads SGHTA; CDR2 reads FQGNSA. V shed 1 base and J shed 4 bases, with 10 bases lying between them. The CDR3 extends over 14 amino acids. The CDR3, as DNA: TGTGCCAGCAGCTTAGAGGGAGGGGGCACTGAAGCTTTCTTT. This codes for CASSLEGGGTEAFF.

This clone was counted a few times. The chain links TRBV12-5 to TRBJ2-7; D gene uncertain. Deletions cut 4 bases from V and 7 bases from J, with 11 bases between. This CDR3 spans 12 amino acids. Per germline, CDR1 LGHNT and CDR2 FRNRAP. The DNA of the CDR3 is TGTGCTAGTGGTTCGCTGTGGGGAGAGCAGTACTTC. It yields the protein CASGSLWGEQYF.

The CDR3 region has the DNA TGTGCCATCAGTGAGTCTATAGGACTAGGTAGCTCCTACAATGAGCAGTTCTTC. Protein: CAISESIGLGSSYNEQFF. This chain uses TRBV10-3 with TRBJ2-1; 7 bases align to TRBD2. Per the germline V gene, CDR1 is ENHRY and CDR2 is SYGVKD. V was clipped by 0 bases and J by 0 bases; unmatched bases: 8. CDR3 size: 18 residues.

The rearrangement uses TRBV6-5 and TRBJ2-5; no clear D gene. The assigned J gene may be wrong: the sequence end matches TRBJ2-7 better. CDR3 length: 11 amino acids. Germline V CDR1 and CDR2: MNHEY, SVGAGI. In DNA form, the CDR3 reads TGTGCCAGCAGCGGGCCCTACGAGCAGTACTTC. This gives the protein CASSGPYEQYF.

Only a few counts were recorded for this clone. This chain connects TRBV7-2 to TRBJ1-5; D is uncertain. V shed 5 bases and J shed 0 bases, with 11 bases lying between them. The CDR3 is 15 amino acids. The germline gives CDR1 SGHTA, CDR2 FQGNSA. CDR3 in DNA: TGTGCCAGCAGCGCCTACGGAGATAGCAATCAGCCCCAGCATTTT. Its translation is CASSAYGDSNQPQHF.

V gene TRBV5-1 combines with J gene TRBJ1-3; a possible D gene is TRBD1 (6 bases). This CDR3 has 15 amino acids. CDR1 is SGHRS and CDR2 is YFSETQ in the germline V gene. V gave up 3 bases and J gave up 7 bases, with 17 bases separating them. The CDR3 protein is CASSYGGGGKNTIYF. CDR3 in DNA: TGCGCCAGCAGCTATGGAGGCGGGGGCAAGAACACCATATATTTT.

CDR3 residues: CASSLRGGNQPQHF. CDR3 nucleotide sequence: TGTGCCAGTAGTCTCCGGGGAGGTAATCAGCCCCAGCATTTT. The chain couples TRBV19 to TRBJ1-5; D gene ambiguous. Germline CDR1 and CDR2: LNHDA and SQIVND (reference sequence). The germline V and J ends were trimmed by 5 bases and 4 bases, with 12 bases remaining between them. CDR3 length: 14 residues.

The rearrangement joins TRBV30 to TRBJ1-2; tentatively, D is TRBD1 (5 bases). In germline, CDR1 is GTSNPN, CDR2 SVGIG (reference sequence). V dropped 3 bases and J dropped 0 bases, with 11 bases sitting between them. The length of the CDR3 is 14 residues. This CDR3 is CAWRGDWANYGYTF. CDR3 nucleotides: TGTGCCTGGAGGGGGGACTGGGCTAACTATGGCTACACCTTC.

The rearrangement uses TRBV5-6 and TRBJ1-1; 11 nucleotides match TRBD1. Trimming cost V 5 bases and J 6 bases; bases outside gene matches: 12. CDR3 length equals 16 residues. Germline V lookup: CDR1 SGHDT, CDR2 YYEEEE. DNA of the CDR3: TGTGCCAGCAGGGGAGGACAGGGGGCGCGGGACTCTGAAGCTTTCTTT. It encodes CASRGGQGARDSEAFF.

This clone was picked up a small number of times. This chain connects TRBV30 to TRBJ1-1; tentatively, D is TRBD1 (6 bases). V was pared by 5 bases and J by 7 bases, with 14 bases between. Germline V gene data show CDR1 as GTSNPN and CDR2 as SVGIG (reference sequence). There are 12 residues in the CDR3. The chain's CDR3 is CAWGEGTNEAFF. The CDR3 nucleotides read TGTGCCTGGGGGGAAGGGACAAATGAAGCTTTCTTT.

This rearrangement joins TRBV6-6 to TRBJ2-1; D is perhaps TRBD2 (6 bases). Germline CDR1 is MNHNY and CDR2 is SVGAGI (reference sequence). The CDR3 is 14 amino acids. V was cut by 4 bases and J by 5 bases, with 12 bases left in between. This chain's CDR3 is CASSWGLADNEQFF. Here the CDR3 DNA reads TGTGCCAGCAGTTGGGGACTGGCTGACAATGAGCAGTTCTTC.

The rearrangement links TRBV11-2 to TRBJ1-2; D not resolved. V was cut by 1 base and J by 1 base, with 10 bases left in between. The CDR3 spans 15 residues. Germline V gene data show CDR1 as SGHAT and CDR2 as FQNNGV. This CDR3 reads CASSLGPANNYGYTF. CDR3 DNA sequence: TGTGCCAGCAGCTTAGGGCCAGCAAATAACTATGGCTACACCTTC.

V gene TRBV15 combines with J gene TRBJ1-2; D perhaps matches TRBD1 (6 bases). From germline, CDR1 is LNHNV and CDR2 YYDKDF (reference sequence). The CDR3 is 16 residues long. V dropped 1 base and J dropped 7 bases, with 19 bases sitting between them. In nucleotides, the CDR3 is TGTGCCACCAGCAGAGTAAGGGGTGGGGGGGCGACTGGCTACACCTTC. It specifies CATSRVRGGGATGYTF.

This clone was counted only a few times. This chain joins TRBV5-6 and TRBJ1-2; D gene uncertain. The V gene's germline CDR1 is SGHDT and CDR2 YYEEEE. V lost 1 base and J 7 bases, leaving 8 bases between the germline ends. The CDR3 extends over 12 amino acids. The DNA of the CDR3 is TGTGCCAGCAGCTTGAGGCAGGCTGGCTACACCTTC. The encoded protein is CASSLRQAGYTF.

J is TRBJ2-1 and V is TRBV19; the match to TRBD2 covers 11 bases. Germline assignment: CDR1 LNHDA and CDR2 SQIVND (reference sequence). CDR3 length: 16 residues. With V trimmed by 0 bases and J by 8 bases, 6 bases remained unmatched. CDR3 amino acids: CASSIEASGGFDEQFF. CDR3 bases: TGTGCCAGTAGTATAGAAGCTAGCGGGGGGTTTGATGAGCAGTTCTTC. Combining the CDR3 with reference TRBV19 and TRBJ2-1 gives the whole variable domain DGGITQSPKYLFRKEGQNVTLSCEQNLNHDAMYWYRQDPGQGLRLIYYSQIVNDFQKGDIAEGYSVSREKKESFPLTVTSAQKNPTAFYLCASSIEASGGFDEQFFGPGTRLTVL.

The CDR3 sequence: CASSTPRGSTEAFF. CDR3 coding DNA: TGTGCCAGCAGCACCCCGAGGGGGAGTACTGAAGCTTTCTTT. The V call is TRBV21-1, the J call TRBJ1-1; the D call TRBD1 from the table was never checked on the DNA. TRBV21-1 is given as a pseudogene. The CDR3 has 14 residues.

In its sample, this clone was seen a few times. The rearrangement joins TRBV7-2 to TRBJ2-7; D perhaps matches TRBD1 (5 bases). This CDR3 region has 14 residues. Germline V gene lookup returns CDR1 SGHTA and CDR2 FQGNSA. Trimming left V 0 bases short and J 5 bases short, with 11 bases between. CDR3 protein: CASSLAGQINEQYF. CDR3 bases: TGTGCCAGCAGCTTAGCGGGGCAGATTAACGAGCAGTACTTC.